The 10 T cell receptor beta chains below were found in one sample sequenced in a study of T-cell reconstitution after alpha-beta-depleted transplantation in children. The TCRbeta library was prepared with unique molecular identifiers. TCRdb itself ran the PCR reads through MiXCR, one entry per CDR3 protein. The top ten clones hold 0.85% to 1.3% of a sample with about 640,000 distinct CDR3 sequences, around 16% of them seen once. The sample here was PBMCs from the stem cell graft donor, taken from the stem cell graft. Receptors originate from a human donor who donated a stem cell graft to a child with acute myeloid leukemia.

This rearrangement joins TRBV20-1 to TRBJ2-3; D not certain. This CDR3 has 17 amino acids. Germline CDR1 is DFQATT and CDR2 is SNEGSKA (reference sequence). V was cut by 0 bases and J by 2 bases, with 18 bases left in between. CDR3 nucleotide sequence: TGCAGTGCTAGAGATACCGGGCCCCTTAGCCCCACAGATACGCAGTATTTT. The encoded protein is CSARDTGPLSPTDTQYF.

This clonotype has just one count. This chain connects TRBV5-1 to TRBJ2-7; D unresolved. CDR3 size: 13 residues. Germline assignment: CDR1 SGHRS and CDR2 YFSETQ. The V end was cut by 7 bases, the J end by 0 bases, with 11 bases between. This CDR3 reads CASQTDNSYEQYF. The CDR3 DNA is TGCGCCAGCCAAACAGACAACTCCTACGAGCAGTACTTC.

This clonotype was seen more than once but under ten times. This chain uses TRBV7-2 with TRBJ1-2, with a weak D call TRBD1 (6 bases). V shed 3 bases and J shed 7 bases, with 12 bases lying between them. The germline CDR1 and CDR2 sequences are SGHTA and FQGNSA. The CDR3 totals 13 residues. Here the CDR3 reads CASSFGEGVGYTF. The CDR3 DNA reads TGTGCCAGCAGCTTTGGGGAGGGGGTTGGCTACACCTTC.

This clonotype occurred many times. The chain recombines TRBV20-1 with TRBJ1-1; unclear D gene. The CDR3 has 14 residues. V gave up 3 bases and J gave up 4 bases, with 15 bases separating them. Germline V gene lookup returns CDR1 DFQATT and CDR2 SNEGSKA (reference sequence). The CDR3 region has the DNA TGCAGTGCTAGTTACTCTGTGGGCCTCACTGAAGCTTTCTTT. Residues: CSASYSVGLTEAFF.

The chain has TRBV4-3 and TRBJ2-7; D is unresolved. Trimming cost V 0 bases and J 7 bases, with 10 bases left between them. CDR1 LGHNA and CDR2 YSLEER come from the germline V gene. The CDR3 contains 13 residues. Here the CDR3 reads CASSQDLLGEQYF. As DNA, the CDR3 is TGCGCCAGCAGCCAAGATCTCCTAGGGGAGCAGTACTTC.

This clonotype was counted between two and nine times. J is TRBJ1-4 and V is TRBV4-2; possibly TRBD1 for D (5 bases). Germline-derived CDR1 and CDR2 are LGHNA and YNFKEQ. The length of the CDR3 is 15 residues. The V gene lost 4 bases and the J gene lost 7 bases, with 16 bases spanning the gap. The CDR3 DNA reads TGTGCCAGCAGCCGGGGCTCCGAGACAGTTGAAAAACTGTTTTTT. Translated: CASSRGSETVEKLFF.

The rearrangement uses TRBV20-1 and TRBJ2-7; D is perhaps TRBD2 (6 bases). V was pared by 0 bases and J by 3 bases, with 18 bases between. The CDR3 length is 16 residues. The V gene's germline CDR1 is DFQATT and CDR2 SNEGSKA (reference sequence). CDR3 residues: CSAREAGQGGGYEQYF. As DNA, the CDR3 is TGCAGTGCTAGAGAAGCGGGCCAAGGTGGGGGCTACGAGCAGTACTTC.

This clonotype has a count of ten or more. The chain links TRBV4-2 to TRBJ1-2, with 7 bases matching TRBD1. Germline loops: CDR1 LGHNA, CDR2 YNFKEQ. CDR3 length equals 12 residues. V trimming: 8 bases; J trimming: 8 bases; junction bases outside the gene matches: 8. The CDR3 protein is CASLDREGGYTF. CDR3 bases: TGTGCCAGCCTCGACAGGGAGGGCGGCTACACCTTC.

The genes are TRBV4-3 and TRBJ2-1; D possibly corresponds to TRBD2 (5 bases). The V and J ends lost 0 bases and 6 bases respectively, with 12 bases between them. The germline V gene has CDR1 LGHNA and CDR2 YSLEER. The CDR3 has 15 amino acids. In DNA form, the CDR3 reads TGCGCCAGCAGCCAAGATACGGGGTTGGGCAATGAGCAGTTCTTC. This gives the protein CASSQDTGLGNEQFF.

This clonotype has a handful of counts. The chain combines TRBV6-5 with TRBJ2-3, with 8 nucleotides matching TRBD2. The junction had 6 bases not matched to a gene; V was cut back by 2 bases and J by 2 bases. Germline CDR1 is MNHEY and CDR2 is SVGAGI. The CDR3 extends over 16 amino acids. The CDR3 reads CASSYVAGGLTDTQYF. CDR3 DNA sequence: TGTGCCAGCAGTTACGTGGCGGGGGGCCTCACAGATACGCAGTATTTT.